This entry lists 5 T cell receptor beta chains sequenced from one sample in a study of T cells after yellow fever vaccination (dated by TCRdb to 2018 to 2020). Receptor libraries were prepared by 5' RACE. TCRdb records Illumina HiSeq 2500 as the sequencer. TCRdb redid the processing of the public reads, applying fastp at Q25 and MiXCR, and retained in-frame beta chains. Each CDR3 protein gets just one entry, which takes the most common genes and DNA from the rows behind it. The sample records more than 450,000 distinct CDR3 sequences, 21% of which are singletons. The ten largest clones represent around 17% of the sample. The treatment or condition label, read with the paper, signifies: live attenuated yellow fever vaccine strain. The sample in question was PBMCs, obtained about 20 days after the first yellow fever vaccination. The receptors stem from a man between 18 and 35 years old who received the YFV17D yellow fever vaccine.

There are a few counts of this clonotype. This chain joins TRBV6-5 and TRBJ2-7, with TRBD2 matching 8 bases. V lost 0 bases to trimming and J lost 0 bases; unmatched junction nucleotides: 13. The CDR3 length is 19 residues. The germline gives CDR1 MNHEY, CDR2 SVGAGI. In DNA form, the CDR3 reads TGTGCCAGCAGTTACTCTACTAGCGGACTATCAAAACGCTCCTACGAGCAGTACGTC. Its protein is CASSYSTSGLSKRSYEQYV.

There are many counts of this clonotype. The CDR3 nucleotides are TGTGCCAGCAGCTTGAGCGGACAGGGCGGCACAGATACGCAGTATTTT. Protein sequence: CASSLSGQGGTDTQYF. V and J are TRBV5-5 and TRBJ2-3, with 8 bases fitting TRBD1. V was clipped by 1 base and J by 1 base; unmatched bases: 5. Looked up from germline, CDR1 is SGHKS and CDR2 is YYEKEE (reference sequence). This CDR3 is 16 amino acids long.

This clonotype has a handful of counts. The rearrangement links TRBV16 to TRBJ2-1, with D perhaps TRBD2 (5 bases). Germline CDR1 reads KGHSY; CDR2 reads FQNENV. V lost 2 bases to trimming and J lost 5 bases, with 7 bases between them. This CDR3 has 13 residues. CDR3 sequence reads: CASSQGLNNEQFF. The CDR3 coding sequence is TGTGCCAGCAGCCAAGGACTTAACAATGAGCAGTTCTTC.

The chain combines TRBV7-2 with TRBJ2-7; 10 bases align to TRBD2. V was clipped by 2 bases and J by 7 bases; unmatched bases: 8. Germline CDR1 reads SGHTA; CDR2 reads FQGNSA. The CDR3 runs 15 residues. The CDR3 protein is CASSLTSGAPGEQYF. Written as DNA, the CDR3 is TGTGCCAGCAGCTTAACTAGCGGGGCCCCCGGGGAGCAGTACTTC.

V and J are TRBV29-1 and TRBJ2-3; D possibly corresponds to TRBD1 (6 bases). CDR1 is SQVTM, CDR2 ANQGSEA, per germline. This CDR3 is built from 12 residues. Trimming shortened V by 6 bases and J by 4 bases, and 11 bases separated the two germline ends. In DNA, the CDR3 is TGCAGCGTGGGACATGTACCAGATACGCAGTATTTT. Its protein is CSVGHVPDTQYF.